Listed here are 14 T cell receptor beta chains from one sample, sequenced in a study of T cells in Graves' hyperthyroidism and ophthalmopathy. It was RNA transcripts that yielded the amplified TCR beta CDR3 regions. Primed by the HTBI set, a first-round RT-PCR was run on the TCR CDR3. TCRdb ran MiXCR on the multiplex PCR reads and lists one entry per CDR3 protein. The profile shows about 320,000 distinct CDR3 sequences, 15% to 20% of them singletons. Sequencing was performed on blood. These receptors originate from a man aged 30-40 years with Graves' hyperthyroidism.

Ten or more counts support this clonotype. The chain uses TRBV28 and TRBJ1-1, with 8 bases aligning to TRBD1. With 6 bases clipped from V and 6 bases from J, the junction kept 18 bases outside the gene matches. The CDR3 spans 17 residues. Germline values: CDR1 MDHEN, CDR2 SYDVKM. CDR3 nucleotide sequence: TGTGCCAGCAGGGGGACAGGCTTGAGAATACTATCCCCTGAAGCTTTCTTT. This gives the protein CASRGTGLRILSPEAFF.

This clonotype was counted ten times or more. This sequence joins TRBV5-1 and TRBJ2-7, with unresolved D. The CDR3 contains 14 residues. The V and J ends lost 0 bases and 5 bases respectively, with 12 bases between them. Germline values: CDR1 SGHRS, CDR2 YFSETQ. The CDR3 loop reads CASSLVPSPNEQYF. The CDR3 DNA reads TGCGCCAGCAGCTTGGTACCGAGCCCCAACGAGCAGTACTTC. Combining the CDR3 with reference TRBV5-1 and TRBJ2-7 gives the whole variable domain KAGVTQTPRYLIKTRGQQVTLSCSPISGHRSVSWYQQTPGQGLQFLFEYFSETQRNKGNFPGRFSGRQFSNSRSEMNVSTLELGDSALYLCASSLVPSPNEQYFGPGTRLTVT.

At least ten counts were recorded for this clonotype. The chain couples TRBV11-1 to TRBJ2-2; 7 bases fit TRBD1. Germline V CDR1 and CDR2: SGHAT, FQDESV (reference sequence). The CDR3 is made up of 12 amino acids. V shed 6 bases and J 6 bases; nucleotides not matched to a gene: 1. CDR3 loop: CASRRGPGELFF. For the CDR3, the DNA is TGTGCCAGCAGAAGGGGGCCCGGGGAGCTGTTTTTT.

In its sample, this clonotype was seen once. The chain joins TRBV29-1 to TRBJ1-4; D is possibly TRBD1 (5 bases). The germline CDR1 and CDR2 sequences are SQVTM and ANQGSEA. CDR3 length equals 13 residues. V lost 1 base and J 7 bases, leaving 10 bases between the germline ends. CDR3 loop: CSVEGGLGEKLFF. CDR3 bases: TGCAGCGTTGAAGGGGGGTTGGGTGAAAAACTGTTTTTT.

The V and J genes are TRBV5-6 and TRBJ1-2, with D unresolved. From germline, CDR1 is SGHDT and CDR2 YYEEEE. V gave up 4 bases and J gave up 8 bases, with 12 bases separating them. The CDR3 extends over 12 amino acids. The CDR3 loop reads CASSRGRYGYTF. DNA of the CDR3: TGTGCCAGCAGCCGGGGAAGGTACGGCTACACCTTC.

This clonotype was detected a few times. V is TRBV7-9 and J is TRBJ2-1; the D is unclear. V lost 5 bases, J lost 4 bases, and 21 bases lay in between. CDR1 is SEHNR and CDR2 is FQNEAQ in the germline V gene (reference sequence). CDR3 length: 17 residues. In nucleotides, the CDR3 is TGTGCCAGCAGCCACCAGAGAAGGAGTTGGGGATACAATGAGCAGTTCTTC. It encodes CASSHQRRSWGYNEQFF.

This clonotype was counted only a few times. The chain is built from TRBV20-1 and TRBJ2-7, with 10 bases identical to TRBD2. CDR3 length: 16 amino acids. The V gene's germline CDR1 is DFQATT and CDR2 SNEGSKA (reference sequence). V shed 5 bases and J 4 bases; nucleotides not matched to a gene: 14. In DNA form, the CDR3 reads TGCAGTGCTGCCAACCCGGGAACTAGCGGGACTTACGAGCAGTACTTC. Its protein is CSAANPGTSGTYEQYF.

This clonotype has at least ten counts. The chain combines TRBV3-1 with TRBJ2-7; 14 bases are shared with TRBD2. After removal of 2 bases from V and 6 bases from J, the junction contained 6 bases not matched to a gene. Per germline, CDR1 LGHDT and CDR2 YNNKEL (reference sequence). CDR3 length: 16 residues. CDR3 coding DNA: TGTGCCAGCAGCCAACCCTGGACTAGCGGGAGGTTCGAGCAGTACTTC. Translated, it gives CASSQPWTSGRFEQYF.

The rearrangement joins TRBV27 to TRBJ2-7; D remains unclear. Trimming stripped 5 bases from V and 4 bases from J, with 18 bases between. This CDR3 is built from 15 residues. Per the germline V gene, CDR1 is MNHEY and CDR2 is SMNVEV (reference sequence). CDR3 amino acids: CASSLITGPQYEQYF. The CDR3, as DNA: TGTGCCAGCAGTCTTATTACCGGGCCACAATACGAGCAGTACTTC.

Ten or more counts support this clonotype. The chain joins TRBV18 to TRBJ2-7; D is unclear. Trimming shortened V by 1 base and J by 3 bases, and 16 bases separated the two germline ends. Germline V gene sequence: CDR1 KGHSH, CDR2 LQKENI. This CDR3 has 16 amino acids. Here the CDR3 reads CASSPRLTLGIYEQYF. DNA of the CDR3: TGTGCCAGCTCACCACGTCTGACCCTCGGCATCTACGAGCAGTACTTC.

This clonotype was observed a few times. The rearrangement links TRBV24-1 to TRBJ2-5; possible D gene TRBD1, 5 bases. Trimming took 4 bases from V and 4 from J, leaving 15 bases between them. The CDR3 extends over 15 amino acids. The germline V gene has CDR1 KGHDR and CDR2 SFDVKD. The CDR3 protein is CATSELRVGAETQYF. The CDR3 coding sequence is TGTGCCACCAGTGAACTCAGGGTGGGTGCAGAGACCCAGTACTTC.

V usage is TRBV28 and J usage is TRBJ2-3, with 7 bases matching TRBD2. CDR1 is MDHEN and CDR2 is SYDVKM in the germline V gene. V shed 1 base, J shed 6 bases, and the junction held 13 bases outside the gene matches. The CDR3 has 17 residues. This CDR3 reads CASSLSIGFAGADTQYF. Written as DNA, the CDR3 is TGTGCCAGCAGTTTATCAATAGGTTTCGCGGGAGCCGATACGCAGTATTTT.

This clonotype has more than one count but fewer than ten. CDR3 nucleotide sequence: TGTGCCAGCAGTTACCGCTCCGGGGAGCTGTTTTTT. It translates to CASSYRSGELFF. V and J are TRBV6-6 and TRBJ2-2; D is ambiguous. The CDR3 totals 12 residues. Trimming stripped 2 bases from V and 6 bases from J, with 4 bases between. Germline V gene data show CDR1 as MNHNY and CDR2 as SVGAGI (reference sequence).

This clonotype occurred many times. The rearrangement links TRBV28 to TRBJ1-1; 7 bases agree with TRBD1. The germline V gene encodes CDR1 MDHEN and CDR2 SYDVKM. V was pared by 3 bases and J by 3 bases, with 7 bases of the junction left unmatched. This CDR3 spans 15 amino acids. This CDR3 reads CASSLRSQGDTEAFF. The CDR3 DNA is TGTGCCAGCAGTTTGCGGTCCCAGGGGGACACTGAAGCTTTCTTT.